This TCR beta chain was observed in a study of control samples from healthy donors and cancer patients. After removal of 5 bases from V and 5 bases from J, the junction contained 12 bases not matched to a gene. The CDR3 is 17 residues long. Germline-derived CDR1 and CDR2 are LNHDA and SQIVND (reference sequence). Data came from immunoSEQ multiplex PCR; TCRdb stores just in-frame clones and leaves some out. The sample has some 80,000 clones, around nine tenths seen once. This chain links TRBV19 with TRBJ2-2; 9 bases agree with TRBD1. This receptor was identified in a woman in her fifties or sixties with head and neck cancer. Input material: PBMCs. CDR3 DNA: TGTGCCAGTAGTGATTACAGGGGGCTTTCCAAGACCGGGGAGCTGTTTTTT. Amino acid sequence: CASSDYRGLSKTGELFF.